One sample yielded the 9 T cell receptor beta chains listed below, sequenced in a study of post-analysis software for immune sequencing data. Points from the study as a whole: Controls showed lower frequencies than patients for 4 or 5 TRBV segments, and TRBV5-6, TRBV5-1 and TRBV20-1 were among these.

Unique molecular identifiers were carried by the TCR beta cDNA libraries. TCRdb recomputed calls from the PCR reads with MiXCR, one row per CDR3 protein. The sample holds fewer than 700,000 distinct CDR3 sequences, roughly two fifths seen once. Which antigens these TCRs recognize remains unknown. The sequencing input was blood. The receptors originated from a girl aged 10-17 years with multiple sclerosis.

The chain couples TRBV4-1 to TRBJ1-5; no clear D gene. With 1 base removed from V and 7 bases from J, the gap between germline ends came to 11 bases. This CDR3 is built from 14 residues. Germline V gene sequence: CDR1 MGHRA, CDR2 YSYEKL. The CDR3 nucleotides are TGCGCCAGCAGCCAAGTTCTGGGAAACCAGCCCCAGCATTTT. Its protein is CASSQVLGNQPQHF.

The CDR3 DNA follows: TGTGCCAGCAGCTACCAGGGGTCCTCTGGAAACACCATATATTTT. Amino acid sequence: CASSYQGSSGNTIYF. The chain has TRBV7-6 and TRBJ1-3; D possibly corresponds to TRBD1 (6 bases). CDR1 is SGHVS, CDR2 FNYEAQ, per germline. The CDR3 spans 15 residues. The germline V and J ends were trimmed by 4 bases and 0 bases, with 10 bases remaining between them.

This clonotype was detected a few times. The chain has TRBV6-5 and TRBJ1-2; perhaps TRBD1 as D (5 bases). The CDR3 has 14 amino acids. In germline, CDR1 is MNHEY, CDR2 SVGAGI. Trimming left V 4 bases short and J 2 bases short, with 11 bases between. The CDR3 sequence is CASSLLKGNYGYTF. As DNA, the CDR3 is TGTGCCAGCAGTTTACTGAAGGGGAACTATGGCTACACCTTC.

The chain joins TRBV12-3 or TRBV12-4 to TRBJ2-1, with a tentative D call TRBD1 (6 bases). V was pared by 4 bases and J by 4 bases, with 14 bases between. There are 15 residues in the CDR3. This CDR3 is CASSSVEGVYNEQFF. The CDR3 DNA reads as TGTGCCAGCAGTTCAGTCGAGGGGGTATACAATGAGCAGTTCTTC.

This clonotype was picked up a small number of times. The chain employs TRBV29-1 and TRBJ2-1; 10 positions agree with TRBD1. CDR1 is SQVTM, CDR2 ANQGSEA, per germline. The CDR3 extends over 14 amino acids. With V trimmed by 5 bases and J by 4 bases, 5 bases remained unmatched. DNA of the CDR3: TGCAGCGTTCGGGACAGGGGCCTGTACAATGAGCAGTTCTTC. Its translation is CSVRDRGLYNEQFF.

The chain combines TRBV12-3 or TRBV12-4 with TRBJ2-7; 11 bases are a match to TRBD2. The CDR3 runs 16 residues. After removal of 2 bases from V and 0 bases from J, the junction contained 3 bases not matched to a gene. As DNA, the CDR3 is TGTGCCAGCAGTTTAAGACTAGCGGGAAGCTCCTACGAGCAGTACTTC. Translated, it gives CASSLRLAGSSYEQYF.

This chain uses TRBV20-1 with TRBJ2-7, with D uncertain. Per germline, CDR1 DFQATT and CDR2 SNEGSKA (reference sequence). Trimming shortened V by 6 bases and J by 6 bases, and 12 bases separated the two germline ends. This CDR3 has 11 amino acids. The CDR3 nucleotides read TGCAGTGCCCGTCGAGACGGCGAGCAGTACTTC. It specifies CSARRDGEQYF.

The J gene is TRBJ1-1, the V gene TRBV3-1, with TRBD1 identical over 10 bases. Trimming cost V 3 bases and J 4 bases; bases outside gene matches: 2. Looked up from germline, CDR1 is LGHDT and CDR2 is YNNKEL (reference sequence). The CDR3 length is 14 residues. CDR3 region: CASSQRDRGTEAFF. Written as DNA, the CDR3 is TGTGCCAGCAGCCAGAGGGACAGGGGCACTGAAGCTTTCTTT.

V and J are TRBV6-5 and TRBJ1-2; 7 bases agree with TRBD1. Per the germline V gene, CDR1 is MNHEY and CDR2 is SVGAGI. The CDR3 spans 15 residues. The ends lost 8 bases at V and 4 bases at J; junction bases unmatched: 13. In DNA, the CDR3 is TGTGCCAGCGGTTCCCTGGTCCGGGACAGCTATGGCTACACCTTC. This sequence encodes CASGSLVRDSYGYTF.